This T cell receptor beta chain is drawn from a study of shared clonotypes between healthy human individuals. General observations from the study: Against clonotypes common to all four donors, non-shared ones had lower generation probabilities.

Only in-frame clones appear in the TCRdb table, and some are missing; sequencing was by immunoSEQ multiplex PCR. The top ten hold nearly 1.5% of the sample, which has about 1 million clones, more than 60% seen once. Germline V gene data show CDR1 as KGHSH and CDR2 as LQKENI. V trimming: 3 bases; J trimming: 5 bases; junction bases outside the gene matches: 6. The CDR3 sequence is 14 residues long. A remark on this clone: Its cognate antigen is unknown. This likely reflects a read error, since a far larger clone is one base away.

The specimen sequenced was memory CD4+ T cells sorted from blood. Indicated subset: CD45RA-negative fraction. The chain has TRBV18 and TRBJ2-7, with TRBD2 identical over 8 bases. This TCR was recovered from a man aged 18-30 years in good health. The CDR3 bases are TGTGCCAGCTCACCGGGGGTTAGCGGGGACGAGCAGTACTTC. Protein sequence: CASSPGVSGDEQYF.